These T cell receptor beta chains were read from a single sample in a study of cytomegalovirus exposure and HLA in healthy donors. Some clones are missing from TCRdb's copy, which holds only in-frame ones; the method was immunoSEQ multiplex PCR. The data contain 150,000 to 200,000 clones, roughly 84% of them seen just once; the ten biggest clones take up about 1.5%. Material for sequencing was PBMCs. The receptors shown here come from a male donor in good health and CMV-seronegative. CDR3s include the opening cysteine and the closing phenylalanine or tryptophan. The D gene is left open where the match is weak. Clone size is given for some rows only: seen once, a few or many times, or a class if the clone is expanded.

J: TRBJ1-1
size: -
V: TRBV30
D: TRBD1
CDR3: CAGQGGETEAFF
DNA: TGTGCCGGACAGGGGGGAGAGACTGAAGCTTTCTTT

J: TRBJ2-1
size: -
V: TRBV7-9
D: -
CDR3: CSSSLTRSEQFF
DNA: TGTTCCAGCAGCTTAACGCGTAGTGAGCAGTTCTTC

J: TRBJ2-2
size: -
V: TRBV27
D: -
CDR3: CASSLVQGWNTGELFF
DNA: TGTGCCAGCAGTTTAGTCCAGGGATGGAACACCGGGGAGCTGTTTTTT

J: TRBJ2-7
size: few
V: TRBV28
D: -
CDR3: CASSPPGIGYEQYF
DNA: TGTGCCAGCAGCCCCCCCGGGATAGGATACGAGCAGTACTTC

J: TRBJ2-4
size: few
V: TRBV9
D: TRBD2
CDR3: CASSVDGTSGAKNIQYF
DNA: TGTGCCAGCAGCGTAGACGGGACTAGCGGAGCCAAAAACATTCAGTACTTC

J: TRBJ2-1
size: -
V: TRBV11-2
D: -
CDR3: CASSFWTVDEQFF
DNA: TGTGCCAGCAGCTTCTGGACAGTGGATGAGCAGTTCTTC

J: TRBJ2-3
size: -
V: TRBV2
D: -
CDR3: CASSEAGDTQYF
DNA: TGTGCCAGCAGTGAAGCCGGAGATACGCAGTATTTT

J: TRBJ1-2
size: -
V: TRBV7-6
D: -
CDR3: CASSSQVGRPPYGYTF
DNA: TGTGCCAGCAGCTCCCAGGTGGGGCGGCCTCCTTATGGCTACACCTTC

J: TRBJ2-1
size: -
V: TRBV14
D: -
CDR3: CASSAGLAYNEQFF
DNA: TGTGCCAGCAGCGCAGGGCTAGCGTACAATGAGCAGTTCTTC

J: TRBJ2-1
size: once
V: TRBV9
D: TRBD1
CDR3: CASSFSTATGTGFGDEQFF
DNA: TGTGCCAGCAGCTTTTCTACGGCAACCGGGACAGGGTTTGGCGATGAGCAGTTCTTC

J: TRBJ1-2
size: once
V: TRBV28
D: -
CDR3: CASSSGAVGYTF
DNA: TGTGCCAGCAGTTCAGGGGCCGTCGGCTACACCTTC

J: TRBJ1-2
size: once
V: TRBV7-2
D: -
CDR3: CASSPDKNYGYTF
DNA: TGTGCCAGCAGCCCGGACAAGAACTATGGCTACACCTTC

J: TRBJ1-1
size: -
V: TRBV5-1
D: -
CDR3: CASSLVREGGTEAFF
DNA: TGCGCCAGCAGCTTGGTCCGGGAAGGCGGGACTGAAGCTTTCTTT

J: TRBJ2-3
size: -
V: TRBV9
D: TRBD2
CDR3: CASSVGRPGGPDTQYF
DNA: TGTGCCAGCAGCGTAGGAAGACCGGGGGGGCCAGATACGCAGTATTTT

J: TRBJ2-7
size: -
V: TRBV7-9
D: -
CDR3: CASSFIGQGDSYEQYF
DNA: TGTGCCAGCAGCTTCATTGGGCAGGGGGACTCGTACGAGCAGTACTTC

J: TRBJ2-3
size: -
V: TRBV2
D: TRBD2
CDR3: CASSQKGLAGVTQYF
DNA: TGTGCCAGCAGCCAAAAGGGACTAGCGGGGGTAACGCAGTATTTT

J: TRBJ1-2
size: few
V: TRBV6-6
D: -
CDR3: CASEVQGGYTF
DNA: TGTGCCAGTGAAGTCCAGGGTGGCTACACCTTC

J: TRBJ2-1
size: once
V: TRBV27
D: TRBD1
CDR3: CASSTSDRVGDDEQFF
DNA: TGTGCCAGCAGTACATCGGACAGGGTGGGTGACGATGAGCAGTTCTTC

J: TRBJ1-1
size: -
V: TRBV4-1
D: TRBD1
CDR3: CASNNRGITEAFF
DNA: TGCGCCAGCAACAACAGGGGGATCACTGAAGCTTTCTTT

J: TRBJ2-1
size: -
V: TRBV11-3
D: -
CDR3: CASSLGGGLYNEQFF
DNA: TGTGCCAGCAGCCTGGGGGGGGGCCTTTACAATGAGCAGTTCTTC

J: TRBJ2-5
size: -
V: TRBV15
D: -
CDR3: CATSRDADLETQYF
DNA: TGTGCCACCAGCAGAGATGCGGACTTGGAGACCCAGTACTTC

J: TRBJ2-2
size: -
V: TRBV4-2
D: -
CDR3: CASSQGSQGNTGELFF
DNA: TGTGCCAGCAGCCAAGGGTCGCAGGGAAACACCGGGGAGCTGTTTTTT

J: TRBJ2-7
size: -
V: TRBV6-5
D: -
CDR3: CASSRISSYEQYF
DNA: TGTGCCAGCAGCAGAATAAGCTCCTACGAGCAGTACTTC

J: TRBJ1-5
size: -
V: TRBV10-3
D: -
CDR3: CAISASGGSQPQHF
DNA: TGTGCCATCAGTGCCTCGGGGGGGAGCCAGCCCCAGCATTTT

J: TRBJ1-6
size: -
V: TRBV6-1
D: TRBD1
CDR3: CASSRTGTGGSPLHF
DNA: TGTGCCAGCAGCCGAACCGGGACAGGGGGGTCACCCCTCCACTTT

J: TRBJ1-4
size: -
V: TRBV29-1
D: -
CDR3: CSVGGGPFNEKLFF
DNA: TGCAGCGTTGGGGGGGGTCCCTTTAATGAAAAACTGTTTTTT

J: TRBJ2-3
size: -
V: TRBV2
D: TRBD2
CDR3: CASSEVAGPSTDTQYF
DNA: TGTGCCAGCAGTGAGGTAGCGGGGCCAAGCACAGATACGCAGTATTTT

J: TRBJ2-5
size: -
V: TRBV4-1
D: TRBD2
CDR3: CASSQDPPGGGSETQYF
DNA: TGCGCCAGCAGCCAAGATCCCCCGGGCGGGGGGTCGGAGACCCAGTACTTC

J: TRBJ1-4
size: -
V: TRBV27
D: TRBD1
CDR3: CASSRGTGGNEKLFF
DNA: TGTGCCAGCAGTCGAGGGACAGGGGGTAATGAAAAACTGTTTTTT

J: TRBJ2-5
size: -
V: TRBV6-6
D: TRBD1
CDR3: CASSYGGQTLQETQYF
DNA: TGTGCCAGCAGTTACGGGGGACAGACCCTGCAAGAGACCCAGTACTTC

J: TRBJ2-6
size: -
V: TRBV7-2
D: -
CDR3: CATSRGFGANVLTF
DNA: TGTGCCACATCTAGGGGGTTTGGGGCCAACGTCCTGACTTTC

J: TRBJ1-5
size: -
V: TRBV5-6
D: TRBD1
CDR3: CASSKTGLNQPQHF
DNA: TGTGCCAGCAGTAAGACAGGGTTAAACCAGCCCCAGCATTTT

J: TRBJ2-7
size: -
V: TRBV6-4
D: -
CDR3: CASVLTGFPLEQYF
DNA: TGTGCCAGCGTTCTGACAGGTTTCCCCCTCGAGCAGTACTTC

J: TRBJ1-1
size: -
V: TRBV7-6
D: -
CDR3: CASSPRVRGGTEAFF
DNA: TGTGCCAGCAGCCCTAGGGTTAGGGGGGGCACTGAAGCTTTCTTT

J: TRBJ2-7
size: -
V: TRBV19
D: TRBD2
CDR3: CASSTSGRAIYEQYF
DNA: TGTGCCAGTAGTACTAGCGGGAGGGCCATCTACGAGCAGTACTTC

J: TRBJ2-3
size: -
V: TRBV2
D: -
CDR3: CASSGGRTTDTQYF
DNA: TGTGCCAGCAGTGGGGGGCGGACCACAGATACGCAGTATTTT

J: TRBJ1-1
size: -
V: TRBV30
D: -
CDR3: CAWDGQQNTEAFF
DNA: TGTGCCTGGGACGGACAGCAGAACACTGAAGCTTTCTTT

J: TRBJ2-1
size: -
V: TRBV7-6
D: -
CDR3: CASSLGQGNEQFF
DNA: TGTGCCAGCAGCTTAGGGCAGGGCAATGAGCAGTTCTTC